Following are 32 T cell receptor beta chains from one sample sequenced in a study of breast tumors, draining lymph nodes, adjacent tissues. TCRdb independently ran MiXCR on the multiplex PCR reads; one entry per CDR3 protein. The sample shows around 190,000 distinct CDR3 sequences, about 33% of them seen only once. Samples came from axillary lymph nodes draining the breast cancer. Material for sequencing was axillary lymph node tissue. The receptors were gathered from a female donor with breast cancer. Some clones in this sample may be carry-over from other donors' samples.

The chain couples TRBV28 to TRBJ1-3; the D gene is possibly TRBD1 (5 bases). Germline V gene data show CDR1 as MDHEN and CDR2 as SYDVKM. This CDR3 comprises 16 residues. Trimming cost V 2 bases and J 0 bases, with 11 bases left between them. The CDR3: CASSLRLGASGNTIYF. For the CDR3, the DNA is TGTGCCAGCAGTTTAAGGCTCGGGGCCTCTGGAAACACCATATATTTT.

This clonotype was seen ten or more times. CDR3 loop: CASSPPDDRGPYEQYF. The CDR3 DNA reads as TGTGCCAGCAGCCCCCCGGATGACAGGGGTCCCTACGAGCAGTACTTC. This chain links TRBV7-9 with TRBJ2-7; TRBD1 matches at 8 bases. J gave up 2 bases and V 5 bases, and 11 bases lay outside the gene matches. This CDR3 contains 16 residues. Germline values: CDR1 SEHNR, CDR2 FQNEAQ (reference sequence).

At least ten counts were recorded for this clonotype. The chain uses TRBV10-3 and TRBJ1-5; a possible D gene is TRBD1 (5 bases). V gave up 1 base and J gave up 7 bases, with 11 bases separating them. CDR1 and CDR2 (germline): ENHRY, SYGVKD. This CDR3 contains 14 residues. The CDR3 here is CAISELGRDQPQHF. CDR3 bases: TGTGCCATCAGTGAGTTAGGGAGGGACCAGCCCCAGCATTTT.

To note about this clonotype: A much larger clone lies a single base off, so this may be a read error. The chain combines TRBV9 with TRBJ2-7; 7 nucleotides align to TRBD2. The CDR3 covers 14 residues. The germline gives CDR1 SGDLS, CDR2 YYNGEE. The CDR3 DNA reads TGTGCCAGCAGCCGCCCGGCGGGGGATTACGAGCAGTCCTTC. Translation: CASSRPAGDYEQSF. The whole variable domain, remainder taken from reference TRBV9 and TRBJ2-7, is DSGVTQTPKHLITATGQRVTLRCSPRSGDLSVYWYQQSLDQGLQFLIQYYNGEERAKGNILERFSAQQFPDLHSELNLSSLELGDSALYFCASSRPAGDYEQSFGPGTRLTVT.

This clonotype was detected many times. This chain connects TRBV5-1 to TRBJ2-3; 7 nucleotides match TRBD1. Looked up from germline, CDR1 is SGHRS and CDR2 is YFSETQ. The CDR3 is 13 residues long. The ends lost 7 bases at V and 3 bases at J; junction bases unmatched: 5. The CDR3, as DNA: TGCGCCAGCGAGGGACAGTTAACAGATACGCAGTATTTT. It encodes CASEGQLTDTQYF.

This CDR3 reads CASSFRDTNEKLFF. Here the CDR3 DNA reads TGTGCCAGCAGTTTCAGGGACACTAATGAAAAACTGTTTTTT. The chain carries TRBV12-3 or TRBV12-4 and TRBJ1-4, with TRBD1 as a possible D gene (5 bases). V was trimmed by 3 bases and J by 2 bases, leaving 7 bases between them. CDR3 length: 14 amino acids.

This clonotype was observed at least ten times. This chain uses TRBV28 with TRBJ1-6; D is undetermined. Trimming took 2 bases from V and 3 from J, leaving 14 bases between them. CDR3 length: 17 residues. CDR1 and CDR2 from the germline V gene are MDHEN and SYDVKM. This CDR3 is CASSLPFRRSYNSPLHF. CDR3 nucleotide sequence: TGTGCCAGCAGTTTACCCTTCCGCCGGAGCTATAATTCACCCCTCCACTTT.

This clonotype was seen a few times. V and J are TRBV6-1 and TRBJ2-6; D is undetermined. CDR3 length: 16 amino acids. V shed 2 bases and J shed 0 bases, with 8 bases lying between them. Germline-derived CDR1 and CDR2 are MNHNS and SASEGT. The DNA of the CDR3 is TGTGCCAGCAGTGAATACAGCCCCTCTGGGGCCAACGTCCTGACTTTC. Translating it yields CASSEYSPSGANVLTF.

This clonotype showed up just a few times. The chain recombines TRBV27 with TRBJ2-1, with D perhaps matching TRBD1 or TRBD2 (5 bases each). Trimming cost V 5 bases and J 3 bases, with 14 bases left between them. The CDR3 spans 15 residues. The V gene's germline CDR1 is MNHEY and CDR2 SMNVEV (reference sequence). The CDR3 sequence is CASSHTGTDYNEQFF. The CDR3 region has the DNA TGTGCCAGCAGTCACACCGGGACGGACTACAATGAGCAGTTCTTC.

In DNA, the CDR3 is TGTGCCAGCAGTTACTCTCCGAGAGTCCATGAGCAGTTCTTC. The encoded protein is CASSYSPRVHEQFF. The J gene is TRBJ2-1, the V gene TRBV6-5, with no clear D. CDR1 and CDR2 (germline): MNHEY, SVGAGI. CDR3 length: 14 amino acids. Trimming cost V 0 bases and J 8 bases, with 11 bases left between them.

As DNA, the CDR3 is TGTGCCTGGAGTGTACGGAGACAGGGGAATCAGCCCCAGCATTTT. Amino acid sequence: CAWSVRRQGNQPQHF. The chain recombines TRBV30 with TRBJ1-5; TRBD1 matches at 8 bases. The CDR3 has 15 amino acids. The V gene end was trimmed by 0 bases and the J gene end by 4 bases; junction bases not matched to a gene: 5. Germline CDR1 reads GTSNPN; CDR2 reads SVGIG (reference sequence).

The CDR3 DNA reads as TGTGCCACCAGCAGAGACGGAACAGAGGGAGCAAATGGCTACACCTTC. This encodes CATSRDGTEGANGYTF. The chain carries TRBV15 and TRBJ1-2; no definite D call. Looked up from germline, CDR1 is LNHNV and CDR2 is YYDKDF (reference sequence). V shed 0 bases and J shed 6 bases, with 17 bases lying between them. This CDR3 has 16 residues.

In this sample, this clonotype turned up many times. This sequence joins TRBV20-1 and TRBJ1-2; 8 nucleotides match TRBD1. Germline V gene lookup returns CDR1 DFQATT and CDR2 SNEGSKA (reference sequence). The CDR3 loop spans 15 amino acids. J gave up 6 bases and V 6 bases, and 15 bases lay outside the gene matches. The CDR3 region has the DNA TGCAGTGCCCCGATGGGCAGGGGGCGCGAGGATGGCTACACCTTC. Its translation: CSAPMGRGREDGYTF.

A remark on this clonotype: Its ends do not fully match the called genes, so a read error is possible. The chain uses TRBV6-5 and TRBJ2-2; 9 bases map to TRBD1. This CDR3 contains 10 residues. Per the germline V gene, CDR1 is MNHEY and CDR2 is SVGAGI. For the CDR3, the DNA is TGTGCCAGCACCAATTCCGGGACAGGGTTT. This codes for CASTNSGTGF.

The genes are TRBV28 and TRBJ2-7, with TRBD2 as a possible D gene (6 bases). Per the germline V gene, CDR1 is MDHEN and CDR2 is SYDVKM. The CDR3 totals 16 residues. Between the trimmed V and J ends, which lost 2 bases and 2 bases, there was a span of 16 bases. The CDR3 loop reads CASSLEQPGLTYEQYF. DNA of the CDR3: TGTGCCAGCAGTTTAGAACAGCCGGGACTCACCTACGAGCAGTACTTC.

Ten or more counts support this clonotype. The chain carries TRBV5-6 and TRBJ2-1; no clear D gene. Trimming cost V 0 bases and J 9 bases, with 13 bases left between them. Germline CDR1 and CDR2: SGHDT and YYEEEE. The CDR3 covers 14 residues. CDR3 nucleotide sequence: TGTGCCAGCAGCTTGGACCCAGCTACGCCTGAGCAGTTCTTC. Translating it yields CASSLDPATPEQFF.

This clonotype was recorded at least ten times. The chain links TRBV15 to TRBJ2-1; a weak D match, TRBD2 (5 bases). Germline assignment: CDR1 LNHNV and CDR2 YYDKDF (reference sequence). CDR3 length: 15 amino acids. Trimming removed 0 bases at V and 6 bases at J, with 12 bases between. CDR3 coding DNA: TGTGCCACCAGCAGAGATCGGGCCGGGGTCAATGAGCAGTTCTTC. Protein product: CATSRDRAGVNEQFF.

This clonotype was recorded many times. This sequence joins TRBV20-1 and TRBJ2-1; tentative D call: TRBD2 (8 bases). Germline V CDR1 and CDR2: DFQATT, SNEGSKA (reference sequence). The CDR3 extends over 14 amino acids. Trimming took 6 bases from V and 7 from J, leaving 19 bases between them. The CDR3 coding sequence is TGCAGTGCCCGGGGACAGCGGGGGTCTAATGAGCAGTTCTTC. It codes for CSARGQRGSNEQFF.

This clonotype was counted at least ten times. The V call is TRBV19, the J call TRBJ2-3; 8 bases are shared with TRBD2. CDR1 and CDR2 (germline): LNHDA, SQIVND (reference sequence). V was pared by 7 bases and J by 0 bases, with 6 bases of the junction left unmatched. The CDR3 totals 15 residues. The CDR3 region has the DNA TGTGCCAGTACCGTTAGCGGGGTAAGCACAGATACGCAGTATTTT. It codes for CASTVSGVSTDTQYF.

As regards this clonotype: An end of the junction differs from the germline gene, which may be a read error. The chain employs TRBV9 and TRBJ2-5; TRBD1 matches at 8 bases. CDR3 length equals 15 residues. CDR1 SGDLS and CDR2 YYNGEE come from the germline V gene. CDR3 amino acids: CASSSSPGGGETPYF. The CDR3 DNA reads as TGTGCCAGCAGCTCCTCCCCAGGGGGCGGTGAGACCCCGTACTTC. Supplemented by reference TRBV9 and TRBJ2-5, the full variable domain reads DSGVTQTPKHLITATGQRVTLRCSPRSGDLSVYWYQQSLDQGLQFLIQYYNGEERAKGNILERFSAQQFPDLHSELNLSSLELGDSALYFCASSSSPGGGETPYFGPGTRLLVL.

The V call is TRBV19, the J call TRBJ2-1; 11 bases agree with TRBD2. This CDR3 has 20 amino acids. CDR1 and CDR2 from the germline V gene are LNHDA and SQIVND (reference sequence). V shed 3 bases and J 7 bases; nucleotides not matched to a gene: 20. The CDR3 sequence is CASSILGGRSGRGRSNEQFF. For the CDR3, the DNA is TGTGCCAGTAGTATTCTCGGTGGGCGTAGCGGGAGGGGAAGGAGTAATGAGCAGTTCTTC.

Ten or more counts support this clonotype. This sequence joins TRBV30 and TRBJ2-5; unclear D gene. The length of the CDR3 is 13 residues. Germline CDR1 reads GTSNPN; CDR2 reads SVGIG (reference sequence). The ends were cut back, 4 bases at V and 2 bases at J, with 11 bases in the middle. In nucleotides, the CDR3 is TGTGCCTGGAATGGCCTGAAACAAGAGACCCAGTACTTC. Its translation is CAWNGLKQETQYF.

The chain recombines TRBV5-4 with TRBJ1-1; tentatively, D is TRBD1 (5 bases). CDR1 SGHNT and CDR2 YYREEE come from the germline V gene (reference sequence). Between the trimmed V and J ends, which lost 2 bases and 0 bases, there was a span of 11 bases. CDR3 length: 15 residues. The chain's CDR3 is CASSLTQAMNTEAFF. The CDR3 nucleotides are TGTGCCAGCAGCTTAACACAGGCGATGAACACTGAAGCTTTCTTT. The full variable domain, completed using reference TRBV5-4 and TRBJ1-1, is ETGVTQSPTHLIKTRGQQVTLRCSSQSGHNTVSWYQQALGQGPQFIFQYYREEENGRGNFPPRFSGLQFPNYSSELNVNALELDDSALYLCASSLTQAMNTEAFFGQGTRLTVV.

Ten or more counts support this clonotype. V usage is TRBV4-2 and J usage is TRBJ2-4; tentatively, D is TRBD1 (6 bases). CDR1 and CDR2 (germline): LGHNA, YNFKEQ. V was pared by 3 bases and J by 1 base, with 13 bases between. This CDR3 has 16 amino acids. The CDR3 loop reads CASSHSGEFAKNIQYF. In DNA, the CDR3 is TGTGCCAGCAGCCACTCAGGGGAATTTGCCAAAAACATTCAGTACTTC.

This clonotype was counted ten times or more. This chain links TRBV5-5 with TRBJ2-7; 8 bases line up with TRBD1. CDR1 and CDR2 (germline): SGHKS, YYEKEE (reference sequence). The V segment lost 5 bases and the J segment 0 bases; nucleotides outside the gene matches: 7. This CDR3 is 15 amino acids long. CDR3 amino acids: CASSYQGASSYEQYF. In DNA form, the CDR3 reads TGTGCCAGCAGTTACCAGGGGGCGAGCTCCTACGAGCAGTACTTC. Together with reference TRBV5-5 and TRBJ2-7, the CDR3 gives the full variable domain: DAGVTQSPTHLIKTRGQQVTLRCSPISGHKSVSWYQQVLGQGPQFIFQYYEKEERGRGNFPDRFSARQFPNYSSELNVNALLLGDSALYLCASSYQGASSYEQYFGPGTRLTVT.

The chain joins TRBV3-1 to TRBJ2-1; TRBD1 or TRBD2 may be the D gene (5 bases each). CDR1 is LGHDT and CDR2 is YNNKEL in the germline V gene (reference sequence). This CDR3 spans 16 amino acids. V dropped 0 bases and J dropped 3 bases, with 12 bases sitting between them. This CDR3 is CASSQEGMGVYNEQFF. DNA of the CDR3: TGTGCCAGCAGCCAAGAGGGGATGGGGGTCTACAATGAGCAGTTCTTC.

This clonotype appeared many times. The V call is TRBV9, the J call TRBJ2-1, with 13 nucleotides matching TRBD2. Looked up from germline, CDR1 is SGDLS and CDR2 is YYNGEE. The CDR3 extends over 16 amino acids. The V segment lost 3 bases and the J segment 0 bases; nucleotides outside the gene matches: 0. In nucleotides, the CDR3 is TGTGCCAGCAGCGGACTAGCGGGAGGCTCCTACAATGAGCAGTTCTTC. This translates into CASSGLAGGSYNEQFF. The whole variable domain, filled in from reference TRBV9 and TRBJ2-1, reads DSGVTQTPKHLITATGQRVTLRCSPRSGDLSVYWYQQSLDQGLQFLIQYYNGEERAKGNILERFSAQQFPDLHSELNLSSLELGDSALYFCASSGLAGGSYNEQFFGPGTRLTVL.

This clonotype was counted at least ten times. V is TRBV25-1 and J is TRBJ2-7; D ambiguous. The CDR3 sequence is 13 residues long. V lost 3 bases and J 0 bases, leaving 6 bases between the germline ends. CDR1 and CDR2 from the germline V gene are MGHDK and SYGVNS. CDR3 sequence: CASSDVYSYEQYF. In DNA form, the CDR3 reads TGTGCCAGCAGTGACGTGTACTCCTACGAGCAGTACTTC.

The sample holds many counts of this clonotype. The rearrangement joins TRBV19 to TRBJ1-2; TRBD1 might be the D (5 bases). Trimming stripped 5 bases from V and 4 bases from J, with 26 bases between. CDR1 and CDR2 from the germline V gene are LNHDA and SQIVND (reference sequence). The CDR3 loop spans 18 amino acids. The CDR3 loop reads CASSWAQSGRGVSYGYTF. Written as DNA, the CDR3 is TGTGCCAGTAGTTGGGCCCAGTCGGGGCGAGGCGTTTCCTATGGCTACACCTTC.

About this clonotype itself: One base away lies a much larger clone, so this may be a sequencing read error. CDR3 sequence: CASSGDSTYTYERYF. Here the CDR3 DNA reads TGTGCCAGCAGTGGGGATTCCACATACACCTACGAGCGGTACTTC. J is TRBJ2-7 and V is TRBV6-2 or TRBV6-3; no clear D. The CDR3 loop spans 15 amino acids. Germline-derived CDR1 and CDR2 are MNHEY and SVGEGT.

This clonotype was picked up many times. V gene TRBV9 combines with J gene TRBJ2-7; 10 bases match TRBD2. The V segment lost 4 bases and the J segment 6 bases; nucleotides outside the gene matches: 7. The CDR3 extends over 14 amino acids. Per germline, CDR1 SGDLS and CDR2 YYNGEE. CDR3 amino acids: CASSPTGLAAEQYF. In DNA form, the CDR3 reads TGTGCCAGCAGCCCCACAGGACTAGCGGCCGAGCAGTACTTC.

Concerning this clonotype: This may stem from a read error, because a much larger clone lies one nucleotide away. The J gene is TRBJ1-2, the V gene TRBV20-1; 8 positions agree with TRBD1. Per the germline V gene, CDR1 is DFQATT and CDR2 is SNEGSKA (reference sequence). This CDR3 spans 13 amino acids. The DNA for the CDR3 is TGCAGTGCTAGGGACAGGGACATCTATGCCTACACCTTC. It yields the protein CSARDRDIYAYTF.